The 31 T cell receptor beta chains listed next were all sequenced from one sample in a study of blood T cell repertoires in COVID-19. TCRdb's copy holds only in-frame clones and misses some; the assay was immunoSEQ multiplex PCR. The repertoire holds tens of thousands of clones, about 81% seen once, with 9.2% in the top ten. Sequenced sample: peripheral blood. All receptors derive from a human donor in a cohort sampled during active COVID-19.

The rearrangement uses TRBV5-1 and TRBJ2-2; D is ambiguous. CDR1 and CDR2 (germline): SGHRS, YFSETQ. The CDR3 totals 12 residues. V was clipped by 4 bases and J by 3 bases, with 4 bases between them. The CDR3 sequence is CASSPYTGELFF. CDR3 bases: TGCGCCAGCAGCCCGTACACCGGGGAGCTGTTTTTT. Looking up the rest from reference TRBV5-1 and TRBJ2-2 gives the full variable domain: KAGVTQTPRYLIKTRGQQVTLSCSPISGHRSVSWYQQTPGQGLQFLFEYFSETQRNKGNFPGRFSGRQFSNSRSEMNVSTLELGDSALYLCASSPYTGELFFGEGSRLTVL.

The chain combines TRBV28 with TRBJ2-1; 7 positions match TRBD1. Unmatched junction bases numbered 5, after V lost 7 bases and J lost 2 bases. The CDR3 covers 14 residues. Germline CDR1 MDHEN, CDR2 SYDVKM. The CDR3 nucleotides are TGTGCCAGCAAGGGCGACAGGGCCTACAATGAGCAGTTCTTC. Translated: CASKGDRAYNEQFF.

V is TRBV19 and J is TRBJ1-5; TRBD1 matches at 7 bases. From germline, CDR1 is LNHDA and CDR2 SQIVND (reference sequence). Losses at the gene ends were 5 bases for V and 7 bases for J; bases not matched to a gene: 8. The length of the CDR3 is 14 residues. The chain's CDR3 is CASSDRAAGQPQHF. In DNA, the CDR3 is TGTGCCAGTAGTGACAGGGCCGCGGGGCAGCCCCAGCATTTT. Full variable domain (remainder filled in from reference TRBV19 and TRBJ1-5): DGGITQSPKYLFRKEGQNVTLSCEQNLNHDAMYWYRQDPGQGLRLIYYSQIVNDFQKGDIAEGYSVSREKKESFPLTVTSAQKNPTAFYLCASSDRAAGQPQHFGDGTRLSIL.

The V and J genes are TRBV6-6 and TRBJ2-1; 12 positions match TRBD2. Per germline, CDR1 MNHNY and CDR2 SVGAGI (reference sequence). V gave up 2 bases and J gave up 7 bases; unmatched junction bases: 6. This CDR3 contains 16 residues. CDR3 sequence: CASSYTGLAGGNEQFF. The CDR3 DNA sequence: TGTGCCAGCAGTTACACGGGTCTAGCGGGAGGGAATGAGCAGTTCTTC.

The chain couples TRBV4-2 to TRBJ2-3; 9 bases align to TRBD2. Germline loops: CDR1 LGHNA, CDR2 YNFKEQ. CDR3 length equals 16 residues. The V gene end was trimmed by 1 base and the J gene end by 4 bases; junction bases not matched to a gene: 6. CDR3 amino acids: CASSQGDTSGPDTQYF. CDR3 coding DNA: TGTGCCAGCAGCCAAGGGGATACTAGCGGGCCAGATACGCAGTATTTT.

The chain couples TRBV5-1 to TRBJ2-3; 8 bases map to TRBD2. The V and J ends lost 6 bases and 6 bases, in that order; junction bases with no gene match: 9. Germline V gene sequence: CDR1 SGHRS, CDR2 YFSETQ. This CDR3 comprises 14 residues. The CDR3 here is CASNREGNSDTQYF. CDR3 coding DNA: TGCGCCAGCAACCGGGAGGGAAACTCCGATACGCAGTATTTT.

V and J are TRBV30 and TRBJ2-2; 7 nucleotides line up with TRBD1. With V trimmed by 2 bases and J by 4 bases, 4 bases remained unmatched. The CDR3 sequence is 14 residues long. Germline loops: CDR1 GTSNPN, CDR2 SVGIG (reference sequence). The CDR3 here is CAWSRQGSTGELFF. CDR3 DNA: TGTGCCTGGAGTCGACAGGGTTCCACCGGGGAGCTGTTTTTT.

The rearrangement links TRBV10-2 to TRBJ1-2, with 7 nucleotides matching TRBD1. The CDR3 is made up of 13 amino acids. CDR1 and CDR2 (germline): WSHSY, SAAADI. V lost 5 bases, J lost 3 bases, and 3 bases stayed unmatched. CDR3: CASSLDRDYGYTF. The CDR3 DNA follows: TGCGCCAGCAGTTTAGACAGGGACTATGGCTACACCTTC.

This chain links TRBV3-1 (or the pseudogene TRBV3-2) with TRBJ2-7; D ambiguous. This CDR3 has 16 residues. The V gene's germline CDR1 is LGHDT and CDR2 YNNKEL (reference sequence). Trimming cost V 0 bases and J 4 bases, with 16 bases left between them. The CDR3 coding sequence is TGTGCCAGCAGCCAAGATTTGTACGGCGGTGAGTACGAGCAGTACTTC. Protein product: CASSQDLYGGEYEQYF.

The DNA of the CDR3 is TGTGCCAGCAGCCTAGACAGCTCTAACTATGGCTACACCTTC. As protein: CASSLDSSNYGYTF. V gene TRBV7-3 combines with J gene TRBJ1-2; TRBD1 might be the D (5 bases). The CDR3 has 14 residues. Trimming shortened V by 5 bases and J by 0 bases, and 10 bases separated the two germline ends. Per germline, CDR1 SGHTA and CDR2 FQGTGA.

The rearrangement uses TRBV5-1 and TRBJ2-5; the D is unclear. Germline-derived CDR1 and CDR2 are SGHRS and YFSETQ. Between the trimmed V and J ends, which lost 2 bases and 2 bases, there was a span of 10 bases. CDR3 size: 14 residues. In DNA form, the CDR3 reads TGCGCCAGCAGCTTCTACAGTGCACAAGAGACCCAGTACTTC. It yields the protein CASSFYSAQETQYF.

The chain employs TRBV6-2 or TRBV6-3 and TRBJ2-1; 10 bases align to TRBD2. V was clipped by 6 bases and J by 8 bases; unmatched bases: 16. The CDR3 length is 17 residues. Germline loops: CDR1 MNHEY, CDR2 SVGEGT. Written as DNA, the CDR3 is TGTGCCAGCAGCCCCGGCTCATCTAGCGGGAGAGATCATGAGCAGTTCTTC. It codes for CASSPGSSSGRDHEQFF.

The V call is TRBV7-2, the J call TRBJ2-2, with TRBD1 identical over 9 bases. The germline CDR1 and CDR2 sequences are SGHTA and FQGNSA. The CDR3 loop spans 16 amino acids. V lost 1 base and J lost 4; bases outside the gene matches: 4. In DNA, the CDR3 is TGTGCCAGCAGCTTAGGGGTGACAGGGGGCACCGGGGAGCTGTTTTTT. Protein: CASSLGVTGGTGELFF.

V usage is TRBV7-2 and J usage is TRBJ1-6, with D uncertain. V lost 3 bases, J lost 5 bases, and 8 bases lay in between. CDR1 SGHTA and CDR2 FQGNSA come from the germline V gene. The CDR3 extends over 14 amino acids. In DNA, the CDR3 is TGTGCCAGCAGCTTCGGTCAAAATAATTCACCCCTCCACTTT. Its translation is CASSFGQNNSPLHF.

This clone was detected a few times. The CDR3 region is CASSLMRGSPLHF. CDR3 nucleotides: TGTGCCAGCAGTTTAATGAGGGGGTCACCCCTCCACTTT. V and J are TRBV27 and TRBJ1-6, with D tentatively TRBD1 (6 bases). CDR1 MNHEY and CDR2 SMNVEV come from the germline V gene (reference sequence). This CDR3 comprises 13 residues. Trimming cost V 2 bases and J 10 bases, with 9 bases left between them.

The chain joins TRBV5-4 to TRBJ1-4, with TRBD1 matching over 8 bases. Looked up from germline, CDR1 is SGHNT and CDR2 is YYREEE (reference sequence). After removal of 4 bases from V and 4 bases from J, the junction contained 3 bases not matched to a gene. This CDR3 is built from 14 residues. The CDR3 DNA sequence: TGTGCCAGCAGCGCTGACAGGGGTAATGAAAAACTGTTTTTT. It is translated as CASSADRGNEKLFF.

DNA of the CDR3: TGTGCCAGCAGCCCGGGCGCGGACAGGGGCACGAATCAGCCCCAGCATTTT. Its protein product is CASSPGADRGTNQPQHF. The chain is built from TRBV5-5 and TRBJ1-5; 9 nucleotides align to TRBD1. In germline, CDR1 is SGHKS, CDR2 YYEKEE (reference sequence). This CDR3 has 17 amino acids. Trimming removed 4 bases from V and 4 bases from J; junction bases left unmatched: 12.

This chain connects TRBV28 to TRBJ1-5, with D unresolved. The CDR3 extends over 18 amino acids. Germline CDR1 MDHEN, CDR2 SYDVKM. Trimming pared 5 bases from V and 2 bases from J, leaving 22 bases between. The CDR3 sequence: CASSTIRRMGVGNQPQHF. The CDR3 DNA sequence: TGTGCCAGCAGTACAATCCGGCGTATGGGAGTCGGCAATCAGCCCCAGCATTTT.

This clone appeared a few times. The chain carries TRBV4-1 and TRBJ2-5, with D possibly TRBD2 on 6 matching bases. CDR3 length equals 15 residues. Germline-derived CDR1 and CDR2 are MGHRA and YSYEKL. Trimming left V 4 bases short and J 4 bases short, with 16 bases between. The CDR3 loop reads CASSPGRLEGETQYF. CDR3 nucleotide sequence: TGCGCCAGCAGCCCCGGACGCCTGGAGGGAGAGACCCAGTACTTC.

In DNA form, the CDR3 reads TGTGCCAGCAGCTTAGTGGGCGGGAGTAACGAGCAGTACTTC. It encodes CASSLVGGSNEQYF. The chain has TRBV7-6 and TRBJ2-7; 7 bases agree with TRBD2. The CDR3 covers 14 residues. The germline V gene has CDR1 SGHVS and CDR2 FNYEAQ. V dropped 1 base and J dropped 5; count of bases not matched to a gene: 5.

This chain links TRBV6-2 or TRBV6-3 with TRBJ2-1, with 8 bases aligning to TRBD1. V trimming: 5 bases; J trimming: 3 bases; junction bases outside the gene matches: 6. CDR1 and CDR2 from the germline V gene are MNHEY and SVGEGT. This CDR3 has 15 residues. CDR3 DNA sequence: TGTGCCAGCAGTCCCGAGGGGACAGGCTACAATGAGCAGTTCTTC. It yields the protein CASSPEGTGYNEQFF.

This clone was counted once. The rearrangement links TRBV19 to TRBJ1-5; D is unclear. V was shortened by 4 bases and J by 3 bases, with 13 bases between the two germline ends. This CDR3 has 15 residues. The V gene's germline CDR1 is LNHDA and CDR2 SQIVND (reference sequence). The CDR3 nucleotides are TGTGCCAGTAGTAGATCGGCGGTACCCAATCAGCCCCAGCATTTT. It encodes CASSRSAVPNQPQHF.

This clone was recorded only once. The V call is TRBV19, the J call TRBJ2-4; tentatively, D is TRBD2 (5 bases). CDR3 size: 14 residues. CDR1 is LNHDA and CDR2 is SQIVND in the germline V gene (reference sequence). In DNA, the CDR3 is TGTCCGAGGGCGGCGGAGCCACCAAAAAACATTCAGTACTTC. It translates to CPRAAEPPKNIQYF.

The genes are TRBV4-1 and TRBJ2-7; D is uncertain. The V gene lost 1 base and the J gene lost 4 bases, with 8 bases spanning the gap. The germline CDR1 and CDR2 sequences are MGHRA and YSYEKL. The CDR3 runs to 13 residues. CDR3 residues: CASSQVSEYEQYF. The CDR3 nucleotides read TGCGCCAGCAGCCAAGTTTCAGAATACGAGCAGTACTTC.

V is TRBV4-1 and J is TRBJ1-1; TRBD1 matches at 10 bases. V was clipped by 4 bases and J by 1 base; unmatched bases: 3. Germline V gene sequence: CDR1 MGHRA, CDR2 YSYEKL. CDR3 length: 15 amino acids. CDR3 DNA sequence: TGCGCCAGCAGCCGGGGACAGGGGAGGAACACTGAAGCTTTCTTT. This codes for CASSRGQGRNTEAFF.

CDR3 sequence: CASNRKGGSSGYTF. CDR3 in DNA: TGTGCCAGCAACAGGAAAGGGGGAAGCAGTGGCTACACCTTC. The genes are TRBV7-9 and TRBJ1-2; perhaps TRBD1 as D (6 bases). The V gene lost 7 bases and the J gene lost 7 bases, with 19 bases spanning the gap. Germline V gene lookup returns CDR1 SEHNR and CDR2 FQNEAQ (reference sequence). The CDR3 consists of 14 residues.

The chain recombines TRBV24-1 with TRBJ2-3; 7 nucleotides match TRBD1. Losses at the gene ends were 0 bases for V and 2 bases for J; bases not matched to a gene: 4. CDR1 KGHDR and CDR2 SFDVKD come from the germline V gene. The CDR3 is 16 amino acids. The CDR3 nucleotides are TGTGCCACCAGTGATTTGCAGACAGGGACCACAGATACGCAGTATTTT. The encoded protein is CATSDLQTGTTDTQYF.

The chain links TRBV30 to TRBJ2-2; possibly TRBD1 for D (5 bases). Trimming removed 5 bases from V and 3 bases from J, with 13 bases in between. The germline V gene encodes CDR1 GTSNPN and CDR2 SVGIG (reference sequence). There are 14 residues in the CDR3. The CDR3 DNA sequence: TGTGCCTGGGCGTGGGGCATATACACCGGGGAGCTGTTTTTT. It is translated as CAWAWGIYTGELFF. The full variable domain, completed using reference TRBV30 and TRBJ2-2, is SQTIHQWPATLVQPVGSPLSLECTVEGTSNPNLYWYRQAAGRGLQLLFYSVGIGQISSEVPQNLSASRPQDRQFILSSKKLLLSDSGFYLCAWAWGIYTGELFFGEGSRLTVL.

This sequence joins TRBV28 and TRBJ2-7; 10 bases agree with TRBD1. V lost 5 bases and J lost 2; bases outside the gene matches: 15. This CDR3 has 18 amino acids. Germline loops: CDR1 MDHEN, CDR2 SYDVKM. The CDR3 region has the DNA TGTGCCAGCAGTCCGAATCCCCCTGGGGGACAGGGGACCTACGAGCAGTACTTC. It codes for CASSPNPPGGQGTYEQYF.

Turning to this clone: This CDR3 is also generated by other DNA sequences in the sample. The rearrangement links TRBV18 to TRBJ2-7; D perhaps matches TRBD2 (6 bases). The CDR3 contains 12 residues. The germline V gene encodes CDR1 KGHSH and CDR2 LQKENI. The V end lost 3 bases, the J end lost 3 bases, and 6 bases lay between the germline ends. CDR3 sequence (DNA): TGTGCCAGCTCACCCGGGGGCTACGAGCAGTACTTC. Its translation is CASSPGGYEQYF.

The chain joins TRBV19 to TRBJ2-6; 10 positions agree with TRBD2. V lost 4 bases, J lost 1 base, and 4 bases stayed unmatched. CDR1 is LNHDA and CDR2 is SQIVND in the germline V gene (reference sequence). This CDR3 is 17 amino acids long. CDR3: CASSKVAGGSGANVLTF. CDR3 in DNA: TGTGCCAGTAGTAAGGTAGCGGGAGGATCTGGGGCCAACGTCCTGACTTTC.